These 6 T cell receptor beta chains came from one sample sequenced in a study of vaccination effects on CD4 cells after COVID-19. These TCRs are of unknown antigen specificity. Profiling relied on immunoSEQ multiplex PCR, and the TCRdb table lists in-frame clones only, not all of them. The table lists about 66,000 clones, around 80% of them singletons. The authors isolated CD4+ T cells after ten to eleven days of culture. Two doses of either BNT162b2 or mRNA-1273 were given to each participant. Sequenced here: CD4+ T cells from PBMCs cultured without peptide, sampled after COVID-19 vaccination. Every receptor here comes from a human donor who received a COVID-19 vaccine.

The gene calls are TRBV5-4 and TRBJ1-1, with 9 bases fitting TRBD1. The CDR3 covers 14 residues. The V and J ends lost 3 bases and 4 bases, in that order; junction bases with no gene match: 4. Germline CDR1 is SGHNT and CDR2 is YYREEE (reference sequence). CDR3 sequence: CASSSGQGTTEAFF. CDR3 bases: TGTGCCAGCAGCTCGGGACAGGGTACCACTGAAGCTTTCTTT.

V usage is TRBV6-5 and J usage is TRBJ2-7; D gene ambiguous. CDR3 length: 13 amino acids. V lost 5 bases and J lost 9, with 17 bases in between. The germline V gene has CDR1 MNHEY and CDR2 SVGAGI. The CDR3 DNA is TGTGCCAGCAGTACAGTTCCACAGAACCGGCAGTACGTC. Translating it yields CASSTVPQNRQYV.

The rearrangement links TRBV5-1 to TRBJ1-3; D unclear. Between the trimmed V and J ends, which lost 0 bases and 0 bases, there was a span of 7 bases. The CDR3 runs 15 residues. Germline lookup yields CDR1 SGHRS and CDR2 YFSETQ. This chain's CDR3 is CASSLALGSGNTIYF. The DNA for the CDR3 is TGCGCCAGCAGCTTGGCCCTGGGCTCTGGAAACACCATATATTTT.

J is TRBJ1-6 and V is TRBV30; 7 bases map to TRBD1. Germline V CDR1 and CDR2: GTSNPN, SVGIG (reference sequence). J lost 5 bases, V lost 3 bases, and 10 bases had no gene match. This CDR3 has 16 residues. CDR3 in amino acids: CAWSELDRADNSPLHF. CDR3 in DNA: TGTGCCTGGAGCGAGTTAGACAGGGCTGATAATTCACCCCTCCACTTT. The full variable domain, its missing parts supplied by reference TRBV30 and TRBJ1-6, is SQTIHQWPATLVQPVGSPLSLECTVEGTSNPNLYWYRQAAGRGLQLLFYSVGIGQISSEVPQNLSASRPQDRQFILSSKKLLLSDSGFYLCAWSELDRADNSPLHFGNGTRLTVT.

CDR3 DNA sequence: TGCGCCAGCAGCTTGGAAACAGGGGTATACGAGCAGTACGTC. It encodes CASSLETGVYEQYV. V usage is TRBV5-1 and J usage is TRBJ2-7, with 7 bases matching TRBD1. V shed 0 bases and J 4 bases; nucleotides not matched to a gene: 4. The CDR3 is 14 residues long. The germline V gene has CDR1 SGHRS and CDR2 YFSETQ.

The chain links TRBV4-1 to TRBJ1-1, with 7 positions matching TRBD1. J gave up 3 bases and V 4 bases, and 8 bases lay outside the gene matches. Germline-derived CDR1 and CDR2 are MGHRA and YSYEKL. The CDR3 has 15 amino acids. CDR3 region: CASSLRQGGDTEAFF. The CDR3 DNA reads as TGCGCCAGCAGCCTCAGACAGGGAGGCGACACTGAAGCTTTCTTT.